A selection of T cell receptor beta chains follows, all from one sample in a study of CD8 T cells in Susac syndrome. In TCRdb, the immunoSEQ multiplex PCR reads were re-called with MiXCR into one record per CDR3 protein. The table lists some 150,000 distinct CDR3 sequences, 90% to 95% of them singletons, with approximately 0.3% in the top ten. The sequenced sample was CD8+ T cells from PBMCs. The receptor source for this set is a human donor in good health. Both conserved end residues are part of each CDR3. The order of the fields is D gene, clone size, V gene, J gene, CDR3 protein. The D gene is left open where the match is weak. Size is omitted from some rows. Given values are once, few, many or a class for expanded clones.

>TRBD2|.|TRBV19|TRBJ2-7
CASSPAGDLSYEQYF
>.|.|TRBV20-1|TRBJ1-4
CSASPLGGWNEKLFF
>.|once|TRBV29-1|TRBJ2-1
CSVDGSSNEQFF
>TRBD2|.|TRBV27|TRBJ2-1
CASSLAAGLGVNEQFF
>.|.|TRBV6-5|TRBJ1-4
CASSETGAGEKLFF
>TRBD2|.|TRBV6-2/TRBV6-3|TRBJ2-7
CASSTGTSGRSEQYF
>TRBD2|once|TRBV12-3/TRBV12-4|TRBJ2-7
CASSPASGTPEQYF
>.|.|TRBV29-1|TRBJ2-6
CSVWQHSGANVLTF
>.|.|TRBV2|TRBJ2-7
CASHPVPNHEQYF
>.|.|TRBV20-1|TRBJ2-7
CSARDTGRDQDYEQYF
>TRBD1|once|TRBV27|TRBJ2-1
CASSLSGGFYNEQFF
>TRBD1|.|TRBV14|TRBJ1-2
CASSEGQGSPRYTF
>.|.|TRBV19|TRBJ2-1
CASSAGYNEQFF
>TRBD1|.|TRBV6-6|TRBJ1-5
CASTLRDRGRRQPQHF
>TRBD2|.|TRBV11-2|TRBJ2-7
CASSSRASGRFYEQYF
>.|.|TRBV9|TRBJ2-1
CASSAPGGRRYNEQFF
>.|.|TRBV29-1|TRBJ2-1
CTYITGESSYNEQFF
>.|.|TRBV11-2|TRBJ1-1
CASRQNTLRNTEAFF
>TRBD2|few|TRBV6-2/TRBV6-3|TRBJ2-7
CATAFWASGYEQYF
>TRBD2|.|TRBV5-1|TRBJ2-1
CASSPHGGVSYNEQFF
>.|.|TRBV18|TRBJ2-3
CASSPPLDTQYF
>TRBD1|.|TRBV6-5|TRBJ2-7
CASSYGQGSFYEQYF
>TRBD2|.|TRBV7-9|TRBJ2-2
CASSSGLAPGELFF
>TRBD1|.|TRBV29-1|TRBJ2-7
CSVEDGRTGGYEQYF
>.|.|TRBV27|TRBJ1-2
CASSFRGTSNYGYTF
>.|.|TRBV27|TRBJ1-2
CASHGTESVRYTF
>TRBD1|.|TRBV12-3/TRBV12-4|TRBJ1-2
CASSSGQGVEGYTF
>.|.|TRBV7-9|TRBJ2-7
CASSPGTPHEQYF
>TRBD1|.|TRBV7-8|TRBJ2-7
CASSVPGTGVYEQYF
>TRBD2|.|TRBV27|TRBJ2-7
CASSKRLAGVREQYF
>TRBD1|once|TRBV27|TRBJ1-5
CASSLGQGRQPQHF
>.|.|TRBV12-3/TRBV12-4|TRBJ1-2
CACCSPNYGYTF